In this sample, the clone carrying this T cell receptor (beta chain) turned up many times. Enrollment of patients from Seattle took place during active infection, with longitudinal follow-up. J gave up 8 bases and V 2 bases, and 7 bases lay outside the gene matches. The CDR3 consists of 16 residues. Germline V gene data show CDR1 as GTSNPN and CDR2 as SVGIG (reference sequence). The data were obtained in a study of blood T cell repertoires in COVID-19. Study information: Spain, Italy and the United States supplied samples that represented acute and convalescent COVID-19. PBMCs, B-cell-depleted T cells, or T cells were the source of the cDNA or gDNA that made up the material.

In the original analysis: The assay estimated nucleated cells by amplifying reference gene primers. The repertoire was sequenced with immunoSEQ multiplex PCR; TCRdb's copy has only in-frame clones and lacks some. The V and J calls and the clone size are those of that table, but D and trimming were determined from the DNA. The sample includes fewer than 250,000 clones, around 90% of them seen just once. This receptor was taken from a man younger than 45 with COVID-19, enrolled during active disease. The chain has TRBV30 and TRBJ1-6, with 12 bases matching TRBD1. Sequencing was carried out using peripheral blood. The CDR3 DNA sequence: TGTGCCTGGAGTTTCACCGGGACAGGGGGCTATTCACCCCTCCACTTT. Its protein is CAWSFTGTGGYSPLHF.